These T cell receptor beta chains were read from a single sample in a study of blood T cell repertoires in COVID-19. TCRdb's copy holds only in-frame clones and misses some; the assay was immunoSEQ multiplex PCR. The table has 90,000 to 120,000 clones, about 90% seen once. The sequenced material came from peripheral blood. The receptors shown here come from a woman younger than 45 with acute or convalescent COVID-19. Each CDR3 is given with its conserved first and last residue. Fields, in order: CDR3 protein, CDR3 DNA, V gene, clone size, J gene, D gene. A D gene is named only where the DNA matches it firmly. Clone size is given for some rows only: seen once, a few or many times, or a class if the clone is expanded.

CDR3: CASSLAVTGTSDEQFF
DNA: TGCGCCAGCAGCTTGGCTGTTACCGGGACTAGTGATGAGCAGTTCTTC
V: TRBV5-1
size: -
J: TRBJ2-1
D: TRBD2

CDR3: CASSQMMDRIYGYTF
DNA: TGCGCCAGCAGCCAGATGATGGACAGAATCTATGGCTACACCTTC
V: TRBV4-1
size: -
J: TRBJ1-2
D: -

CDR3: CASSLARETEAFF
DNA: TGTGCCAGCAGCTTAGCGCGGGAAACTGAAGCTTTCTTT
V: TRBV7-9
size: -
J: TRBJ1-1
D: -

CDR3: CASSQVENSNQPQHF
DNA: TGTGCCAGCAGCCAAGTAGAAAATAGCAATCAGCCCCAGCATTTT
V: TRBV4-2
size: -
J: TRBJ1-5
D: -

CDR3: CASSFQPLNSRSQSGEQFF
DNA: TGTGCCAGCAGCTTCCAACCCTTAAATTCTAGATCCCAAAGCGGGGAGCAGTTCTTC
V: TRBV7-3
size: -
J: TRBJ2-1
D: -

CDR3: CASSRPGQDNYGYTF
DNA: TGTGCCAGCAGCCGCCCGGGACAGGATAACTATGGCTACACCTTC
V: TRBV7-8
size: -
J: TRBJ1-2
D: TRBD1

CDR3: CASSELGGQLQPQHF
DNA: TGCGCCAGCAGTGAGTTAGGAGGTCAGCTCCAGCCCCAGCATTTT
V: TRBV10-2
size: -
J: TRBJ1-5
D: -

CDR3: CASRGLADDNEQFF
DNA: TGTGCCAGCAGGGGACTAGCGGACGACAATGAGCAGTTCTTC
V: TRBV2
size: -
J: TRBJ2-1
D: TRBD2

CDR3: CASTSVDYNSPLHF
DNA: TGTGCCTCAACATCAGTCGACTATAATTCACCCCTCCACTTT
V: TRBV24-1
size: -
J: TRBJ1-6
D: -

CDR3: CASSYAGASNQPQHF
DNA: TGTGCCAGCAGTTACGCAGGGGCTAGCAATCAGCCCCAGCATTTT
V: TRBV6-2/TRBV6-3
size: -
J: TRBJ1-5
D: -

CDR3: CASSFRRVQETQYF
DNA: TGTGCCAGCAGTTTCCGGCGGGTCCAAGAGACCCAGTACTTC
V: TRBV28
size: -
J: TRBJ2-5
D: -

CDR3: CASSLIVGTGGNGEQFF
DNA: TGTGCCAGCAGCTTAATCGTGGGGACAGGGGGTAATGGGGAGCAGTTCTTC
V: TRBV7-3
size: -
J: TRBJ2-1
D: TRBD1

CDR3: CASSKGQGTGNTIYF
DNA: TGTGCCAGTAGTAAGGGACAGGGCACAGGAAACACCATATATTTT
V: TRBV19
size: -
J: TRBJ1-3
D: TRBD1

CDR3: CASSPGAGRVAYEQYF
DNA: TGTGCCAGCTCACCGGGGGCGGGCAGGGTGGCCTACGAGCAGTACTTC
V: TRBV18
size: -
J: TRBJ2-7
D: -

CDR3: CASSLRDRGKLFF
DNA: TGTGCCAGCAGCTTACGAGATAGGGGAAAACTGTTTTTT
V: TRBV27
size: -
J: TRBJ1-4
D: -

CDR3: CASNIAGRSSYEQYF
DNA: TGTGCCAGCAATATAGCGGGAAGGTCTTCCTACGAGCAGTACTTC
V: TRBV6-5
size: once
J: TRBJ2-7
D: TRBD2

CDR3: CASSQYRTGGLSGANVLTF
DNA: TGCGCCAGCAGCCAATATAGGACAGGGGGCTTATCTGGGGCCAACGTCCTGACTTTC
V: TRBV4-1
size: -
J: TRBJ2-6
D: TRBD1

CDR3: CASSPPGTSVYEQFF
DNA: TGTGCCAGCAGTCCCCCGGGGACTAGCGTGTATGAGCAGTTCTTC
V: TRBV28
size: once
J: TRBJ2-1
D: TRBD2

CDR3: CASSQDWSRAFF
DNA: TGCGCCAGCAGCCAAGATTGGAGTCGAGCTTTCTTT
V: TRBV4-1
size: -
J: TRBJ1-1
D: -

CDR3: CATSRTVTEAFF
DNA: TGTGCCACCAGCAGGACAGTCACTGAAGCTTTCTTT
V: TRBV15
size: -
J: TRBJ1-1
D: -

CDR3: CASSLTPRGSYEQYF
DNA: TGTGCCAGCAGCCTAACCCCCAGGGGCTCCTACGAGCAGTACTTC
V: TRBV7-9
size: -
J: TRBJ2-7
D: -

CDR3: CATSRGGNEKLFF
DNA: TGTGCCACCAGCCGGGGGGGGAACGAAAAACTGTTTTTT
V: TRBV15
size: -
J: TRBJ1-4
D: -

CDR3: CASSGNRGEQYF
DNA: TGTGCCAGCAGCGGAAACAGGGGCGAGCAGTACTTC
V: TRBV9
size: -
J: TRBJ2-7
D: TRBD1

CDR3: CASSLDRRTGEAFF
DNA: TGTGCCAGCAGCTTAGATCGGCGGACAGGTGAAGCTTTCTTT
V: TRBV11-2
size: -
J: TRBJ1-1
D: TRBD1

CDR3: CATLRPGDWYEQYF
DNA: TGTGCCACTTTAAGGCCGGGAGATTGGTACGAGCAGTACTTC
V: TRBV28
size: -
J: TRBJ2-7
D: -

CDR3: CASHVGGSTTGELFF
DNA: TGTGCCAGCCACGTGGGAGGGTCTACCACCGGGGAGCTGTTTTTT
V: TRBV7-9
size: -
J: TRBJ2-2
D: TRBD2

CDR3: CASSNGTTHEDSTDTQYF
DNA: TGCGCCAGCAGCAACGGGACTACCCACGAGGATAGCACAGATACGCAGTATTTT
V: TRBV10-1
size: -
J: TRBJ2-3
D: TRBD2

CDR3: CASGVWGAGLQETQYF
DNA: TGTGCCAGCGGGGTATGGGGAGCGGGCCTACAAGAGACCCAGTACTTC
V: TRBV28
size: -
J: TRBJ2-5
D: -

CDR3: CASSLGPSGRWDETQYF
DNA: TGTGCCAGCAGCTTAGGTCCTAGCGGGAGGTGGGATGAGACCCAGTACTTC
V: TRBV11-2
size: -
J: TRBJ2-5
D: TRBD2

CDR3: CASSGDSYEQYF
DNA: TGTGCCAGCAGTGGAGATTCCTACGAGCAGTACTTC
V: TRBV25-1
size: -
J: TRBJ2-7
D: -

CDR3: CASSSLQGLTEAFF
DNA: TGTGCCAGCAGTTCATTACAGGGGCTCACTGAAGCTTTCTTT
V: TRBV6-5
size: -
J: TRBJ1-1
D: TRBD1

CDR3: CASSLSATGNSNQPQHF
DNA: TGTGCCAGCAGCTTGAGTGCTACGGGGAATAGCAATCAGCCCCAGCATTTT
V: TRBV7-2
size: -
J: TRBJ1-5
D: -

CDR3: CASTLAGGPYNEQFF
DNA: TGCGCCAGCACCCTAGCGGGAGGGCCCTACAATGAGCAGTTCTTC
V: TRBV10-2
size: -
J: TRBJ2-1
D: TRBD2

CDR3: CASSSGTGANYGYTF
DNA: TGTGCCAGCAGCTCCGGGACAGGGGCTAACTATGGCTACACCTTC
V: TRBV11-2
size: few
J: TRBJ1-2
D: TRBD1

CDR3: CASSSGQSKNIQYF
DNA: TGTGCCAGCAGTTCGGGACAGTCCAAAAACATTCAGTACTTC
V: TRBV28
size: -
J: TRBJ2-4
D: TRBD1

CDR3: CASSPGGAGGNEQFF
DNA: TGTGCCAGCAGCCCCGGGGGGGCCGGTGGGAATGAGCAGTTCTTC
V: TRBV7-3
size: -
J: TRBJ2-1
D: TRBD2

CDR3: CASSGYWFTSGRYEQYF
DNA: TGTGCCAGCAGTGGATACTGGTTCACTAGCGGGAGATACGAGCAGTACTTC
V: TRBV28
size: -
J: TRBJ2-7
D: TRBD2

CDR3: CATSAGTGELFF
DNA: TGTGCCACCAGCGCGGGGACCGGGGAGCTGTTTTTT
V: TRBV15
size: -
J: TRBJ2-2
D: -

CDR3: CASSLPPGQSDTQYF
DNA: TGTGCCAGCAGCTTACCTCCGGGACAGTCAGATACGCAGTATTTT
V: TRBV11-2
size: -
J: TRBJ2-3
D: TRBD1

CDR3: CASSIGWDRENTEAFF
DNA: TGTGCCAGTAGTATCGGATGGGACAGGGAAAACACTGAAGCTTTCTTT
V: TRBV19
size: -
J: TRBJ1-1
D: TRBD1

CDR3: CASSEIFYYGYTF
DNA: TGTGCCAGCAGTGAAATCTTTTACTATGGCTACACCTTC
V: TRBV6-1
size: -
J: TRBJ1-2
D: -

CDR3: CASSLEGEVINEQFF
DNA: TGTGCCAGCAGCTTAGAGGGGGAGGTGATCAATGAGCAGTTCTTC
V: TRBV11-3
size: once
J: TRBJ2-1
D: -

CDR3: CASSRGSSGNTIYF
DNA: TGTGCCAGCAGCAGGGGTTCCTCTGGAAACACCATATATTTT
V: TRBV5-6
size: -
J: TRBJ1-3
D: -

CDR3: CASSGTGGEAFF
DNA: TGCGCCAGCAGTGGGACAGGGGGCGAAGCTTTCTTT
V: TRBV5-1
size: -
J: TRBJ1-1
D: TRBD1

CDR3: CASSRGTGPGQPQHF
DNA: TGTGCCAGCAGCAGAGGCACAGGGCCTGGTCAGCCCCAGCATTTT
V: TRBV11-2
size: few
J: TRBJ1-5
D: -

CDR3: CATSRVAGGGREQYF
DNA: TGTGCCACCAGCAGAGTCGCGGGAGGAGGTCGGGAGCAGTACTTC
V: TRBV15
size: -
J: TRBJ2-7
D: TRBD2